This TCR beta chain comes out of a study of T cells after yellow fever vaccination. About the research overall: SMART-Seq v4 Ultra Low Input prepared the low-cell-number fractions. Regarding the study as a whole: Clones from primary vaccination mostly reappeared after the booster (around 96% CD4, over 85% CD8). Sorted repertoires could include abundant contaminating clonotypes from bulk cells.

TCRdb analysed the 5' RACE reads with MiXCR anew, one entry per CDR3 protein. Altogether approximately 580,000 distinct CDR3 sequences are present, roughly 17% being singletons, with the ten largest covering roughly a sixth. Comments on this clonotype: What it binds is not known.

There are 14 residues in the CDR3. The germline V gene has CDR1 DFQATT and CDR2 SNEGSKA (reference sequence). Trimming cost V 4 bases and J 2 bases; bases outside gene matches: 2. The receptor's source is a man aged 18 to 29 who received the YFV17D yellow fever vaccine. The source was PBMCs, collected around 5 days after the first yellow fever vaccination. V and J are TRBV20-1 and TRBJ2-6; the match to TRBD1 covers 7 bases. CDR3 in amino acids: CSATQGAGANVLTF. CDR3 coding DNA: TGCAGTGCTACCCAGGGGGCTGGGGCCAACGTCCTGACTTTC.